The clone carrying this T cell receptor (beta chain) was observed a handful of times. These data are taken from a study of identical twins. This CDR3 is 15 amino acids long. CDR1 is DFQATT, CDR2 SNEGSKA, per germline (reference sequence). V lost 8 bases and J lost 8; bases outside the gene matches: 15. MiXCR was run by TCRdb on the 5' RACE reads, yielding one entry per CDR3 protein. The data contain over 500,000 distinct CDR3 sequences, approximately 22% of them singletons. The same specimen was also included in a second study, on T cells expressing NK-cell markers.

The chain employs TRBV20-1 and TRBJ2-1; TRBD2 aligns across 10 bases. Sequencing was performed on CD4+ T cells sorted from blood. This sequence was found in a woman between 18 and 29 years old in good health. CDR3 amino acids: CSSTGAAGGEDEQFF. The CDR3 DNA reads TGCAGTTCGACGGGTGCAGCGGGAGGGGAGGATGAGCAGTTCTTC.